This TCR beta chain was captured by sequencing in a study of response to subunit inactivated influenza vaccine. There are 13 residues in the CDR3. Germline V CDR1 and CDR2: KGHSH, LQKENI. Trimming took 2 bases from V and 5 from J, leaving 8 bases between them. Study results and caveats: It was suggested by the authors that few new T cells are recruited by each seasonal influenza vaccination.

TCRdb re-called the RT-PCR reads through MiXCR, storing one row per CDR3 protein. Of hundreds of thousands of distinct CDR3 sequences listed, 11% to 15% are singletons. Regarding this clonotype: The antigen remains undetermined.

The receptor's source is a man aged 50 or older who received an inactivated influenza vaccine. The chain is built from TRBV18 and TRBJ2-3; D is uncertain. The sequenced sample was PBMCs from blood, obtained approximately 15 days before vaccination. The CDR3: CASSPEFIDTQYF. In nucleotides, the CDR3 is TGTGCCAGCTCACCAGAGTTCATAGATACGCAGTATTTT.